This record covers a single T cell receptor beta chain. Its target is unknown. The data were taken from a study of cytomegalovirus exposure and HLA in healthy donors. General study results and limits: Sequencing likely generated an artifact that appeared as a cluster of highly shared sequence variants.

CDR1 SEHNR and CDR2 FQNEAQ come from the germline V gene (reference sequence). Trimming left V 4 bases short and J 3 bases short, with 22 bases between. The CDR3 is 17 residues long. The primer mix had 60 Vbeta and 13 Jbeta primers. TCRdb keeps only in-frame clones here, not all; method: immunoSEQ multiplex PCR. The sample lists 120,000 to 150,000 clones; approximately 82% were seen once. The sample consisted of PBMCs. The V gene is TRBV7-9, the J gene TRBJ2-7; the D is unclear. This sequence originates from a woman between 35 and 50 years old in good health and CMV-seronegative. The CDR3: CASSSQLFTTGYYEQYF. DNA of the CDR3: TGTGCCAGCAGCTCCCAACTTTTCACTACTGGATACTACGAGCAGTACTTC.